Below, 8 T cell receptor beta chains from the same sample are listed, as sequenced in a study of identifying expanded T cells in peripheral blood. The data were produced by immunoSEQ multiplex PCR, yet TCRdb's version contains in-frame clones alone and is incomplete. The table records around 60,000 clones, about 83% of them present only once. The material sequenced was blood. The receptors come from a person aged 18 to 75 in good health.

Written as DNA, the CDR3 is TGTGCCAGCAGCTTAGACGGGACAGGGCTTAACTATGGCTACACCTTC. Amino acids: CASSLDGTGLNYGYTF. The rearrangement joins TRBV11-2 to TRBJ1-2, with TRBD1 matching over 9 bases. J was trimmed by 1 base and V by 0 bases; bases with no gene match: 3. The CDR3 runs to 16 residues. Germline values: CDR1 SGHAT, CDR2 FQNNGV.

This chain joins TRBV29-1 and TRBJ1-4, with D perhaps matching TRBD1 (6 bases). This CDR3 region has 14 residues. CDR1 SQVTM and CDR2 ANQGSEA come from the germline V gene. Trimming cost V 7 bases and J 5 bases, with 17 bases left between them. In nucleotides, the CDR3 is TGCAGCGCTATACAACAGGGTGGGAATGAAAAACTGTTTTTT. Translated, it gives CSAIQQGGNEKLFF.

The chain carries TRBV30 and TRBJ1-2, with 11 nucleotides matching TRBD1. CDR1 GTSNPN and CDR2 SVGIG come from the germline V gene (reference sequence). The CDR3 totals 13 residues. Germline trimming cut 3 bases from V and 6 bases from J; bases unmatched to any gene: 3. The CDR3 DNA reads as TGTGCCTGGAGAGGACAGGGGGCAGATGGCTACACCTTC. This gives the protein CAWRGQGADGYTF.

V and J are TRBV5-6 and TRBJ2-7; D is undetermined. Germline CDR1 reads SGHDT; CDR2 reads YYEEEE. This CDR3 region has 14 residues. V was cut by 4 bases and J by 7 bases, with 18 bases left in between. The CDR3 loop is CASSPSLKSGEQYF. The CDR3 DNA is TGTGCCAGCAGCCCCTCGCTGAAGAGTGGGGAGCAGTACTTC.

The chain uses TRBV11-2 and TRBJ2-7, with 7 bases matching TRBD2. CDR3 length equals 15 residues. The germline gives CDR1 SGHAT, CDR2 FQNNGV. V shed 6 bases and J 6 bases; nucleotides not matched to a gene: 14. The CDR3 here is CASSYGGSGIREQYF. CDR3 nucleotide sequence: TGTGCCAGCAGTTATGGCGGGAGTGGTATTCGCGAGCAGTACTTC.

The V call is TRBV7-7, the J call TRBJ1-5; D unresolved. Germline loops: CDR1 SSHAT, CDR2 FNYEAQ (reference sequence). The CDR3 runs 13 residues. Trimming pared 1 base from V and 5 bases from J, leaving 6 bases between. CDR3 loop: CASSLDAHQPQHF. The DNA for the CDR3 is TGTGCCAGCAGCTTAGACGCTCATCAGCCCCAGCATTTT.

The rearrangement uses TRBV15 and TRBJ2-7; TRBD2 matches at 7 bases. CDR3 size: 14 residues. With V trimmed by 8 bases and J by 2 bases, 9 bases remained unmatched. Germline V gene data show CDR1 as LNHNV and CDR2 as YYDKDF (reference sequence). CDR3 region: CATGSGGSPYEQYF. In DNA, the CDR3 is TGTGCCACCGGGTCCGGGGGGTCTCCCTACGAGCAGTACTTC.

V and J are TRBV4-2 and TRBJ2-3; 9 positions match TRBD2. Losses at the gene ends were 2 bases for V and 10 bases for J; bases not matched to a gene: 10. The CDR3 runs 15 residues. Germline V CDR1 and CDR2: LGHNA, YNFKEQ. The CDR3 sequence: CASSQYPGLASAQYF. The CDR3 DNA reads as TGTGCCAGCAGCCAATATCCGGGACTAGCCTCGGCGCAGTATTTT.